The present T cell receptor (beta chain) was sequenced within a study of T-cell reconstitution after alpha-beta-depleted transplantation in children. Overall study results and limits: T-cell counts and diversity at one year post-transplant came mainly from newly produced T cells.

Germline CDR1 reads KGHDR; CDR2 reads SFDVKD. The CDR3 length is 15 residues. Between the trimmed V and J ends, which lost 3 bases and 1 base, there was a span of 10 bases. This sample's TCRbeta library carried unique molecular identifier barcodes. TCRdb re-called the PCR reads with MiXCR, one entry per CDR3 protein. The sample lists some 300,000 distinct CDR3 sequences, roughly a tenth occurring once. This clonotype was found many times. What it binds is not known. The genes are TRBV24-1 and TRBJ2-3; D may be TRBD2 (5 bases). This receptor was taken from a boy younger than two with acute myeloid leukemia, due to receive a stem cell transplant. The specimen comprised PBMCs, sampled before TCRalphabeta/CD19-depleted stem cell transplant. In DNA form, the CDR3 reads TGTGCCACCAGTGATCCTTCCGGGGGCACAGATACGCAGTATTTT. Amino acids: CATSDPSGGTDTQYF.